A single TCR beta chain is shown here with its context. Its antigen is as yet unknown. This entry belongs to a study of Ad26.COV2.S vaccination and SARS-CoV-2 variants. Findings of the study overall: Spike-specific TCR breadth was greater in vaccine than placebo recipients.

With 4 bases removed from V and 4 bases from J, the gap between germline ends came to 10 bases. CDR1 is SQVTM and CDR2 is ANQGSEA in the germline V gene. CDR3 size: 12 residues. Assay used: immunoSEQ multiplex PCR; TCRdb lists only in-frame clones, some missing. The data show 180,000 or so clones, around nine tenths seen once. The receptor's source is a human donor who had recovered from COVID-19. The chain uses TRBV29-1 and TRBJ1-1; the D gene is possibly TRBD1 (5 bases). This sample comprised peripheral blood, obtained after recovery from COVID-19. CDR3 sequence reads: CSVVGGGTEAFF. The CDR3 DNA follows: TGCAGCGTTGTGGGGGGGGGCACTGAAGCTTTCTTT.